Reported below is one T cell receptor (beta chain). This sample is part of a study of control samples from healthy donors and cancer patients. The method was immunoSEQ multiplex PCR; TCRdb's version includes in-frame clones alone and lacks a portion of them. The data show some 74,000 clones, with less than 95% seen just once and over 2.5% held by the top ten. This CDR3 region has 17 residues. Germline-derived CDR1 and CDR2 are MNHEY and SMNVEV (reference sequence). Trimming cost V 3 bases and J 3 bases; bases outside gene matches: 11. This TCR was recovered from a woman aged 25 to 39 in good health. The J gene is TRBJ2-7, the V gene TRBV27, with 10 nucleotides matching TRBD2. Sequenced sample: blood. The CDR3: CASSFRYLSGGDYEQYF. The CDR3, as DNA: TGTGCCAGCAGTTTCCGTTACCTAAGCGGGGGGGACTACGAGCAGTACTTC.